What follows are 18 T cell receptor beta chains derived from one specimen sequenced in a study of Graves' ophthalmopathy and Graves' hyperthyroidism. RNA transcripts were the template, and TCR beta CDR3 regions were amplified from them. First-round RT-PCR employed HTBI primers, with a second-round multiplex PCR after it. MiXCR, applied by TCRdb to the multiplex PCR reads, yields one record per CDR3 protein. The profile shows around 600,000 distinct CDR3 sequences, just over 40% of them singletons. Sequencing used peripheral blood. These receptors came from an adult man with Graves' ophthalmopathy.

The chain employs TRBV25-1 and TRBJ1-1; 10 nucleotides align to TRBD1. Germline V gene data show CDR1 as MGHDK and CDR2 as SYGVNS. This CDR3 region has 15 residues. The junction had 9 bases not matched to a gene; V was cut back by 8 bases and J by 3 bases. The CDR3 coding sequence is TGTGCCAGCTCACCGGGGACAGGGGAGGACACTGAAGCTTTCTTT. Its protein product is CASSPGTGEDTEAFF. The full variable domain, with the rest looked up from reference TRBV25-1 and TRBJ1-1, is EADIYQTPRYLVIGTGKKITLECSQTMGHDKMYWYQQDPGMELHLIHYSYGVNSTEKGDLSSESTVSRIRTEHFPLTLESARPSHTSQYLCASSPGTGEDTEAFFGQGTRLTVV.

Many counts were recorded for this clonotype. The gene calls are TRBV7-9 and TRBJ1-4; D might be TRBD1 (6 bases). This CDR3 is built from 13 residues. Germline V CDR1 and CDR2: SEHNR, FQNEAQ (reference sequence). V lost 7 bases and J 6 bases, leaving 12 bases between the germline ends. The CDR3 here is CASNTRGDEKLFF. Written as DNA, the CDR3 is TGTGCCAGCAACACAAGGGGGGATGAAAAACTGTTTTTT.

The sample holds many counts of this clonotype. The chain uses TRBV7-9 and TRBJ2-2; 8 bases agree with TRBD1. Germline loops: CDR1 SEHNR, CDR2 FQNEAQ (reference sequence). The junction had 9 bases not matched to a gene; V was cut back by 7 bases and J by 5 bases. There are 15 residues in the CDR3. CDR3 region: CASTRETGETGELFF. In DNA form, the CDR3 reads TGTGCCAGCACCCGCGAGACAGGGGAAACCGGGGAGCTGTTTTTT.

A note on this clonotype: A read error may be the cause here, since a much bigger clone is one base away. The chain carries TRBV15 and TRBJ1-6; D is uncertain. The CDR3 covers 16 residues. Germline V gene data show CDR1 as LNHNV and CDR2 as YYDKDF (reference sequence). The CDR3 reads CASKFWTRVVSSLLHF. CDR3 coding DNA: TGTGCCAGCAAGTTTTGGACGAGGGTGGTAAGCTCACTCCTCCACTTT.

This clonotype was found once. At one end the junction does not follow the germline gene, possibly because of a read error. The chain joins TRBV6-6 to TRBJ2-5, with TRBD2 matching over 7 bases. In germline, CDR1 is MNHNY, CDR2 SVGAGI (reference sequence). The CDR3 runs 15 residues. The CDR3 protein is CANSYRLAGRETQYF. CDR3 bases: TGTGCCAACAGTTACAGACTAGCCGGTCGAGAGACCCAGTACTTC.

As to this clonotype: A single base separates this from a much larger clone, so it may be a read error. V gene TRBV19 combines with J gene TRBJ1-4; 8 nucleotides line up with TRBD1. CDR1 is LNHDA and CDR2 is SQIVND in the germline V gene (reference sequence). V was pared by 5 bases and J by 10 bases, with 9 bases of the junction left unmatched. CDR3 length equals 14 residues. CDR3 nucleotides: TGTGCCAGTAGTTACAGGGGGTACCATGGAAAACTGTTTTTT. It yields the protein CASSYRGYHGKLFF.

This clonotype was observed a few times. The chain uses TRBV30 and TRBJ2-7; 8 bases fit TRBD2. CDR3 length equals 13 residues. V was pared by 2 bases and J by 4 bases, with 4 bases of the junction left unmatched. The germline V gene encodes CDR1 GTSNPN and CDR2 SVGIG (reference sequence). The CDR3 DNA is TGTGCCTGGAGTCCACTAGCGGAGTACGAGCAGTACTTC. Amino acid sequence: CAWSPLAEYEQYF.

This chain links TRBV5-1 with TRBJ1-2; the D gene is possibly TRBD1 (5 bases). CDR3 length: 14 residues. CDR1 SGHRS and CDR2 YFSETQ come from the germline V gene. The germline V and J ends were trimmed by 4 bases and 4 bases, with 14 bases remaining between them. CDR3 nucleotides: TGCGCCAGCAGCCCAAACGAGGGGCTCTATGGCTACACCTTC. It yields the protein CASSPNEGLYGYTF.

This clonotype occurred a few times. The chain carries TRBV7-6 and TRBJ2-5; TRBD1 matches 7 bases. CDR3 size: 17 residues. Trimming cost V 8 bases and J 4 bases; bases outside gene matches: 19. The V gene's germline CDR1 is SGHVS and CDR2 FNYEAQ. The CDR3 sequence is CASSPVATRDSGETQYF. CDR3 DNA: TGTGCCAGCTCACCAGTAGCTACCCGGGACAGCGGAGAGACCCAGTACTTC.

This clonotype was counted a single time. V usage is TRBV10-3 and J usage is TRBJ1-1; a possible D gene is TRBD1 (6 bases). Germline-derived CDR1 and CDR2 are ENHRY and SYGVKD. The V gene lost 10 bases and the J gene lost 4 bases, with 16 bases spanning the gap. This CDR3 comprises 13 residues. Here the CDR3 reads CARCWGRSTEAFF. The CDR3 nucleotides are TGTGCCAGGTGTTGGGGGCGGAGCACTGAAGCTTTCTTT.

This clonotype was seen repeatedly, ten times or more. The gene calls are TRBV7-9 and TRBJ1-6; D unresolved. The CDR3 spans 14 residues. Germline V gene lookup returns CDR1 SEHNR and CDR2 FQNEAQ (reference sequence). The V gene lost 2 bases and the J gene lost 8 bases, with 10 bases spanning the gap. CDR3 sequence: CASSLKGMDSPLHF. The CDR3 DNA is TGTGCCAGCAGCTTAAAGGGAATGGATTCACCCCTCCACTTT.

This clonotype has a count of ten or more. This chain joins TRBV6-1 and TRBJ2-5; D ambiguous. CDR3 length equals 13 residues. Germline assignment: CDR1 MNHNS and CDR2 SASEGT. V was trimmed by 3 bases and J by 4 bases, leaving 9 bases between them. CDR3 DNA: TGTGCCAGCAGTGAGCCTAACCTAGAGACCCAGTACTTC. This codes for CASSEPNLETQYF.

This clonotype came up a few times. This chain connects TRBV19 to TRBJ1-1; D is ambiguous. The germline V and J ends were trimmed by 2 bases and 4 bases, with 17 bases remaining between them. The germline gives CDR1 LNHDA, CDR2 SQIVND (reference sequence). The CDR3 runs 16 residues. CDR3 amino acids: CASSIRAQGWVTEAFF. The CDR3 DNA reads TGTGCCAGTAGTATAAGGGCCCAAGGGTGGGTCACTGAAGCTTTCTTT.

The CDR3 loop is CSATSGPSYEQYF. In nucleotides, the CDR3 is TGCAGTGCCACCTCCGGACCCTCCTACGAGCAGTACTTC. The chain couples TRBV20-1 to TRBJ2-7; D not resolved. Germline V gives CDR1 DFQATT, CDR2 SNEGSKA (reference sequence). V dropped 6 bases and J dropped 0 bases, with 12 bases sitting between them. The length of the CDR3 is 13 residues.

CDR3 protein: CARGGFQETQYF. In nucleotides, the CDR3 is TGTGCCAGGGGGGGCTTTCAAGAGACCCAGTACTTC. J is TRBJ2-5 and V is TRBV19, with D perhaps given as TRBD1 or TRBD2 (6 bases each). Germline assignment: CDR1 LNHDA and CDR2 SQIVND (reference sequence). V was shortened by 9 bases and J by 2 bases, with 10 bases between the two germline ends. CDR3 length: 12 residues.

Comments on this clonotype: This CDR3 fails to terminate in the conserved phenylalanine or tryptophan, so it likely reflects a read error. J is TRBJ2-7 and V is TRBV5-1; a weak D match, TRBD1 (5 bases). CDR3 length: 15 amino acids. From germline, CDR1 is SGHRS and CDR2 YFSETQ. The V end was cut by 3 bases, the J end by 0 bases, with 13 bases between. The CDR3, as DNA: TGCGCCAGCAGCTACACAGGTTCCAGCTCCTACGAGCAGTACCTC. Translated: CASSYTGSSSYEQYL.

The rearrangement links TRBV10-2 to TRBJ2-5; D is unclear. V lost 8 bases to trimming and J lost 4 bases, with 14 bases between them. This CDR3 spans 13 amino acids. CDR1 is WSHSY and CDR2 is SAAADI in the germline V gene. CDR3 residues: CASSWQWGETQYF. The CDR3 DNA sequence: TGCGCCAGCTCGTGGCAATGGGGAGAGACCCAGTACTTC.

The genes are TRBV6-5 and TRBJ2-2; TRBD2 aligns across 10 bases. The CDR3 spans 15 residues. CDR1 MNHEY and CDR2 SVGAGI come from the germline V gene. Trimming took 5 bases from V and 7 from J; bases not matched to a gene: 7. Here the CDR3 DNA reads TGTGCCAGCAGTCCTCTAGCGGGAGTTGTCGGGGAGCTGTTTTTT. Protein product: CASSPLAGVVGELFF.